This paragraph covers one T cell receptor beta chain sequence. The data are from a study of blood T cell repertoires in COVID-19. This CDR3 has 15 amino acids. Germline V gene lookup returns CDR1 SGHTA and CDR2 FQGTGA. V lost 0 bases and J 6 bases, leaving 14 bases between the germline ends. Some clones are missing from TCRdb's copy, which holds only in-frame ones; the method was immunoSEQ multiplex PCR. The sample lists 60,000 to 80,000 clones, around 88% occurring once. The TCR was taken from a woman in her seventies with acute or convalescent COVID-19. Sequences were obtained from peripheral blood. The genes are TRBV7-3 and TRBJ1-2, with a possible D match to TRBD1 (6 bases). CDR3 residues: CASSLTKDRVDGYTF. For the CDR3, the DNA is TGTGCCAGCAGCTTAACAAAGGACAGAGTGGATGGCTACACCTTC.